This T cell receptor beta chain was obtained from a study of shared clonotypes between healthy human individuals. Deep-level settings were used for running the assay. Clones were sequenced by immunoSEQ multiplex PCR, and TCRdb holds only the in-frame ones, with some missing. This table holds roughly 2.2 million clones, around 92% found once. This CDR3 is 12 amino acids long. CDR1 SGHRS and CDR2 YFSETQ come from the germline V gene. V shed 0 bases and J shed 4 bases, with 3 bases lying between them. Concerning this clone: At the DNA level, this CDR3 is encoded by other sequences in the same sample as well.

The sample consisted of naive CD4+ T cells from PBMCs. Subset indicated: CD45RA+ positively selected. This chain connects TRBV5-1 to TRBJ2-3; D is ambiguous. This TCR derives from a young man in good health. Some clones in this sample may be carry-over from other donors' samples. The CDR3 nucleotides read TGCGCCAGCAGCTTGGTATCAGATACGCAGTATTTT. Its protein product is CASSLVSDTQYF.